This T cell receptor (beta chain) was sequenced during a study of cytomegalovirus exposure and HLA in healthy donors. The germline V gene has CDR1 LGHNA and CDR2 YSLEER. J was trimmed by 7 bases and V by 0 bases; bases with no gene match: 5. This CDR3 is 16 amino acids long. Amplification used 60 Vbeta primers and 13 Jbeta primers. Profiled with immunoSEQ multiplex PCR; TCRdb holds only in-frame clones, not every one. The table records around 99,000 clones, roughly 80% of them present only once. This receptor was identified in a man aged 45-60 years in good health and CMV-seropositive. This chain links TRBV4-3 with TRBJ2-2; 10 bases are a match to TRBD1. The sample taken for sequencing was PBMCs. As DNA, the CDR3 is TGCGCCAGCAGCCAAGAGACAGGGGGCGAGGACGGGGAGCTGTTTTTT. This codes for CASSQETGGEDGELFF.